This record looks at one TCR beta chain sequence and its context. The read ends 3 residues shy of where the CDR3 ends; the end is completed using the germline J gene. There are 14 residues in the CDR3. Trimming shortened V by 1 base and J by 2 bases, and 8 bases separated the two germline ends. The germline V gene has CDR1 SEHNR and CDR2 FQNEAQ (reference sequence). The data stem from a study of T cells in women clearing cervical HPV infection. Study-wide background: Women with histologically confirmed HPV16-related CIN3 or worse, 2 with invasive cancer, served as cases. Cases' blood sampling followed lesion detection by median around 150 days (90 to 200).

The protocol was immunoSEQ multiplex PCR, while the TCRdb copy is restricted to in-frame clones and leaves out a portion. This listing includes roughly 31,000 clones. The chain links TRBV7-9 to TRBJ1-2; D is uncertain. Sequenced: blood buffy coat. The receptor was derived from a woman between 18 and 75 years old with a cervical HPV16 infection that either progressed to CIN3+ or cleared (not recorded which). Incomplete CDR3 DNA: TGTGCCAGCAGCTTAGGGTCGGGGAACTATGGC. Amino acids: CASSLGSGNYG. The whole CDR3 reads CASSLGSGNYGYTF.